The 20 T cell receptor beta chains below all came from one sample that was sequenced in a study of blood T cell repertoires in COVID-19. The table came from immunoSEQ multiplex PCR; TCRdb's copy has only in-frame clones and leaves some out. The sample consists of around 130,000 clones, around nine tenths of them appearing once. The source material was peripheral blood. The receptors originated from a man between 50 and 59 years old with active or convalescent COVID-19.

The chain couples TRBV25-1 to TRBJ2-1, with D possibly matching TRBD2 (6 bases). Trimming left V 3 bases short and J 4 bases short, with 16 bases between. Germline V lookup: CDR1 MGHDK, CDR2 SYGVNS. This CDR3 contains 16 residues. In DNA form, the CDR3 reads TGTGCCAGCAGTGACTCCTTAGCGGAGAGATACAATGAGCAGTTCTTC. Its protein product is CASSDSLAERYNEQFF.

The rearrangement uses TRBV7-6 and TRBJ2-7, with a tentative D call TRBD2 (5 bases). Deletions cut 5 bases from V and 2 bases from J, with 16 bases between. CDR1 and CDR2 from the germline V gene are SGHVS and FNYEAQ. The CDR3 has 15 amino acids. The CDR3 DNA reads as TGTGCCAGCAGCAAGGAGGCTAGTGAGGCCTACGAGCAGTACTTC. It codes for CASSKEASEAYEQYF.

This clone was picked up one time. This chain uses TRBV29-1 with TRBJ1-2; D is undetermined. Germline values: CDR1 SQVTM, CDR2 ANQGSEA. V lost 0 bases and J 8 bases, leaving 16 bases between the germline ends. This CDR3 spans 14 amino acids. The CDR3 DNA reads as TGCAGCGTTGAAGATCCCCCACAGTTCCCCGGCTACACCTTC. Translated: CSVEDPPQFPGYTF.

The V call is TRBV6-6, the J call TRBJ2-5, with 9 nucleotides matching TRBD1. V was pared by 5 bases and J by 5 bases, with 9 bases of the junction left unmatched. This CDR3 has 15 residues. From germline, CDR1 is MNHNY and CDR2 SVGAGI (reference sequence). The CDR3 protein is CASSTRGTGLETQYF. DNA of the CDR3: TGTGCCAGCAGTACCCGCGGGACAGGGTTGGAGACCCAGTACTTC.

The chain is built from TRBV19 and TRBJ1-4, with 9 bases matching TRBD1. V lost 1 base, J lost 8 bases, and 8 bases stayed unmatched. This CDR3 spans 16 amino acids. Germline assignment: CDR1 LNHDA and CDR2 SQIVND (reference sequence). The CDR3 DNA reads TGTGCCAGTAGTATAGGCCGACAGGGGGAGAGGGAAAAACTGTTTTTT. Protein product: CASSIGRQGEREKLFF.

The rearrangement links TRBV10-3 to TRBJ1-3; 9 nucleotides match TRBD1. The CDR3 loop spans 13 amino acids. Losses at the gene ends were 4 bases for V and 7 bases for J; bases not matched to a gene: 2. Per the germline V gene, CDR1 is ENHRY and CDR2 is SYGVKD. CDR3 DNA: TGTGCCATCAGTGGGGGGACAGGGAACACCATATATTTT. It specifies CAISGGTGNTIYF.

This clone was picked up a small number of times. As DNA, the CDR3 is TGTGCCAGCAGCCAAGAGGACAGGACCACCTACGAGCAGTACTTC. Translation: CASSQEDRTTYEQYF. The chain has TRBV4-2 and TRBJ2-7; TRBD1 matches 7 bases. The CDR3 consists of 15 residues. V dropped 0 bases and J dropped 2; count of bases not matched to a gene: 4. Germline lookup yields CDR1 LGHNA and CDR2 YNFKEQ.

The chain carries TRBV4-1 and TRBJ2-7; possible D gene TRBD1, 5 bases. Germline assignment: CDR1 MGHRA and CDR2 YSYEKL. V lost 4 bases to trimming and J lost 4 bases, with 11 bases between them. There are 13 residues in the CDR3. The CDR3 loop is CASSRLREYEQYF. CDR3 sequence (DNA): TGCGCCAGCAGCCGGCTCAGGGAATACGAGCAGTACTTC.

This clone was detected only once. The gene calls are TRBV5-5 and TRBJ1-2, with TRBD1 as a possible D gene (5 bases). Germline V lookup: CDR1 SGHKS, CDR2 YYEKEE (reference sequence). The CDR3 covers 15 residues. Trimming removed 0 bases at V and 3 bases at J, with 12 bases between. The CDR3 region has the DNA TGTGCCAGCAGCTTGGGCGCGGGGCGGGACTATGGCTACACCTTC. Amino acids: CASSLGAGRDYGYTF.

CDR3 bases: TGTGCCAGCAGTTACTCGCCAAGCGGGTCCTACAATGAGCAGTTCTTC. Translating gives CASSYSPSGSYNEQFF. This rearrangement joins TRBV6-2 or TRBV6-3 to TRBJ2-1, with D possibly being TRBD2 (6 bases). The CDR3 covers 16 residues. The ends were cut back, 0 bases at V and 1 base at J, with 10 bases in the middle. Germline V CDR1 and CDR2: MNHEY, SVGEGT.

The rearrangement uses TRBV18 and TRBJ1-3; D ambiguous. The CDR3 has 15 residues. Trimming removed 2 bases from V and 0 bases from J, with 8 bases in between. Germline CDR1 reads KGHSH; CDR2 reads LQKENI. The CDR3 here is CASSPSVDSGNTIYF. The CDR3 nucleotides read TGTGCCAGCTCACCATCGGTAGACTCTGGAAACACCATATATTTT.

This clone has just one count. This rearrangement joins TRBV9 to TRBJ1-6, with 9 bases matching TRBD1. After removal of 4 bases from V and 5 bases from J, the junction contained 7 bases not matched to a gene. The CDR3 extends over 16 amino acids. In germline, CDR1 is SGDLS, CDR2 YYNGEE. CDR3 in amino acids: CASSSEQGAHNSPLHF. The DNA for the CDR3 is TGTGCCAGCAGCTCGGAACAGGGGGCTCATAATTCACCCCTCCACTTT. The variable domain in full, completed from reference TRBV9 and TRBJ1-6, reads DSGVTQTPKHLITATGQRVTLRCSPRSGDLSVYWYQQSLDQGLQFLIQYYNGEERAKGNILERFSAQQFPDLHSELNLSSLELGDSALYFCASSSEQGAHNSPLHFGNGTRLTVT.

Only one count was recorded for this clone. The chain has TRBV10-3 and TRBJ2-7; maybe TRBD2 (6 bases). Germline V lookup: CDR1 ENHRY, CDR2 SYGVKD. Trimming pared 11 bases from V and 2 bases from J, leaving 13 bases between. This CDR3 is 12 amino acids long. The CDR3 region is CAVAERTYEQYF. The CDR3 bases are TGTGCCGTAGCGGAGCGAACCTACGAGCAGTACTTC.

The rearrangement joins TRBV5-5 to TRBJ1-1; D remains ambiguous. Trimming removed 3 bases at V and 3 bases at J, with 6 bases between. This CDR3 has 12 residues. CDR1 SGHKS and CDR2 YYEKEE come from the germline V gene (reference sequence). CDR3 in DNA: TGTGCCAGCAGCTCCTACTACACTGAAGCTTTCTTT. Its protein is CASSSYYTEAFF. Based on the CDR3 plus reference TRBV5-5 and TRBJ1-1, the full variable domain is DAGVTQSPTHLIKTRGQQVTLRCSPISGHKSVSWYQQVLGQGPQFIFQYYEKEERGRGNFPDRFSARQFPNYSSELNVNALLLGDSALYLCASSSYYTEAFFGQGTRLTVV.

The gene calls are TRBV6-2 or TRBV6-3 and TRBJ2-1, with 7 bases lining up with TRBD1. The CDR3 has 14 amino acids. CDR1 is MNHEY, CDR2 SVGEGT, per germline. V gave up 4 bases and J gave up 2 bases; unmatched junction bases: 2. DNA for the CDR3: TGTGCCAGCAGTTGGGGGACAGCCTACAATGAGCAGTTCTTC. Translating gives CASSWGTAYNEQFF.

The J gene is TRBJ2-7, the V gene TRBV24-1; the match to TRBD2 covers 7 bases. Germline CDR1 reads KGHDR; CDR2 reads SFDVKD. The CDR3 length is 15 residues. V lost 2 bases and J lost 4; bases outside the gene matches: 7. CDR3 nucleotide sequence: TGTGCCACCAGTGATTCCCGCCAGGGAGGGTACGAGCAGTACTTC. Protein product: CATSDSRQGGYEQYF.

The rearrangement joins TRBV14 to TRBJ2-7, with TRBD1 matching over 10 bases. The J segment lost 0 bases and the V segment lost 3 bases, leaving 8 bases of the junction unmatched. The germline CDR1 and CDR2 sequences are SGHDN and FVKESK. The CDR3 length is 17 residues. The DNA for the CDR3 is TGTGCCAGCAGCCAGAGGACAGGGGGTTTTAGCTCCTACGAGCAGTACTTC. Encoded protein: CASSQRTGGFSSYEQYF. Full variable domain (outside the CDR3, taken from reference TRBV14 and TRBJ2-7): EAGVTQFPSHSVIEKGQTVTLRCDPISGHDNLYWYRRVMGKEIKFLLHFVKESKQDESGMPNNRFLAERTGGTYSTLKVQPAELEDSGVYFCASSQRTGGFSSYEQYFGPGTRLTVT.

This chain joins TRBV24-1 and TRBJ2-2, with D perhaps TRBD1 (6 bases). The V and J ends lost 9 bases and 2 bases respectively, with 18 bases between them. This CDR3 has 16 residues. Germline V CDR1 and CDR2: KGHDR, SFDVKD. CDR3 region: CATGGGLGQNTGELFF. The DNA of the CDR3 is TGTGCCACCGGAGGTGGGCTGGGACAAAACACCGGGGAGCTGTTTTTT.

This clone came up once. The chain is built from TRBV20-1 and TRBJ2-1, with unresolved D. The V and J ends lost 3 bases and 0 bases respectively, with 9 bases between them. Germline CDR1 DFQATT, CDR2 SNEGSKA (reference sequence). The CDR3 covers 14 residues. This CDR3 is CSASSRRSYNEQFF. The CDR3 DNA sequence: TGCAGTGCTAGTTCTAGACGCTCCTACAATGAGCAGTTCTTC.

The chain employs TRBV5-5 and TRBJ1-5; possible D gene TRBD1, 6 bases. Between the trimmed V and J ends, which lost 0 bases and 1 base, there was a span of 11 bases. The CDR3 has 16 residues. Per the germline V gene, CDR1 is SGHKS and CDR2 is YYEKEE (reference sequence). The chain's CDR3 is CASSLVGTLSNQPQHF. The CDR3 DNA reads TGTGCCAGCAGCTTGGTCGGGACACTCAGCAATCAGCCCCAGCATTTT.